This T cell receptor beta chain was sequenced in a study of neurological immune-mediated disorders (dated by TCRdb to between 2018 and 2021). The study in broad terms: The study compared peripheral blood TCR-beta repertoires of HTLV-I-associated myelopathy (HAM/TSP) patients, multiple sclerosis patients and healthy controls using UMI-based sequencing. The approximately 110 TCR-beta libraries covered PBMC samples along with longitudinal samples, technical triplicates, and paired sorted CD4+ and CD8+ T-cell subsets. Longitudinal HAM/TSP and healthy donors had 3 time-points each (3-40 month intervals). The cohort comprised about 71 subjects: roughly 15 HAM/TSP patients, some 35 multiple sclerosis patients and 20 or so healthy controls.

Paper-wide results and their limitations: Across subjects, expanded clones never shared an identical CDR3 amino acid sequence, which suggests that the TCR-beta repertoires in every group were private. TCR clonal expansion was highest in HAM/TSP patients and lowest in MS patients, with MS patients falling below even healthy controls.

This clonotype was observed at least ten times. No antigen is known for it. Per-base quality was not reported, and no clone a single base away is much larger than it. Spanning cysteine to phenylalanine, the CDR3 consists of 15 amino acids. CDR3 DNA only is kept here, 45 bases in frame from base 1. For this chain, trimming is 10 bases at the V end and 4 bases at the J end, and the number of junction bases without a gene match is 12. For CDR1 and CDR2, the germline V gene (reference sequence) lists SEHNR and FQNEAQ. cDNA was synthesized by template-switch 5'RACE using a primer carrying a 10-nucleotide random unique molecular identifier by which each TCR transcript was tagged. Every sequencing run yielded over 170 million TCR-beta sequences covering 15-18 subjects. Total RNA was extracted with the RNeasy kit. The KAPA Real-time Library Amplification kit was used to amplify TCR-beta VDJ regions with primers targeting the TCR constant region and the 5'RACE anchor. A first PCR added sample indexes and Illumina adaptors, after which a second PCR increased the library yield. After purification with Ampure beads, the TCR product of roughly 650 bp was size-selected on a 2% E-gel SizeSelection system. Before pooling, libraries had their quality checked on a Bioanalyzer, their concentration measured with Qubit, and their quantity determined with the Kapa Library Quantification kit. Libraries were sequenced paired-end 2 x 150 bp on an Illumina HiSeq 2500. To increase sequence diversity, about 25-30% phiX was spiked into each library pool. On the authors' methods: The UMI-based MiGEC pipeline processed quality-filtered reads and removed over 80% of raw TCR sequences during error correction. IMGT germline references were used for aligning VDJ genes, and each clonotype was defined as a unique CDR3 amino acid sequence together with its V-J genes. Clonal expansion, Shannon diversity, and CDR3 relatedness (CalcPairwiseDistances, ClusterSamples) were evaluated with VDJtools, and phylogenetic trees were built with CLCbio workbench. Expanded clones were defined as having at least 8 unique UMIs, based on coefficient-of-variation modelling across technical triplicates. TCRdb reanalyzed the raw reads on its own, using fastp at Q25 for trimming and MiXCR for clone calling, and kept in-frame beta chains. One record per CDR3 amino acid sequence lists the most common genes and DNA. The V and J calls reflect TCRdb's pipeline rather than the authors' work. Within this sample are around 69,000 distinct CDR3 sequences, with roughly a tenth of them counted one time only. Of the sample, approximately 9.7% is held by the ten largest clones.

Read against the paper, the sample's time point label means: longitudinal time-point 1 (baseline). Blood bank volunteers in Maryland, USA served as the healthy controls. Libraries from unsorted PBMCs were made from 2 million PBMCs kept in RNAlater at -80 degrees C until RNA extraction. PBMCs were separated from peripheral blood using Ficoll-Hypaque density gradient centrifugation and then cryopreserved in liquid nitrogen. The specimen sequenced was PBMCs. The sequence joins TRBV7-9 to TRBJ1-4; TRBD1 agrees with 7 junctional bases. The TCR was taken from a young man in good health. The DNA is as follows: TGTGCCACCAGACTGACAGGGCTCGGTAATGAAAAACTGTTTTTT. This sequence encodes CATRLTGLGNEKLFF.